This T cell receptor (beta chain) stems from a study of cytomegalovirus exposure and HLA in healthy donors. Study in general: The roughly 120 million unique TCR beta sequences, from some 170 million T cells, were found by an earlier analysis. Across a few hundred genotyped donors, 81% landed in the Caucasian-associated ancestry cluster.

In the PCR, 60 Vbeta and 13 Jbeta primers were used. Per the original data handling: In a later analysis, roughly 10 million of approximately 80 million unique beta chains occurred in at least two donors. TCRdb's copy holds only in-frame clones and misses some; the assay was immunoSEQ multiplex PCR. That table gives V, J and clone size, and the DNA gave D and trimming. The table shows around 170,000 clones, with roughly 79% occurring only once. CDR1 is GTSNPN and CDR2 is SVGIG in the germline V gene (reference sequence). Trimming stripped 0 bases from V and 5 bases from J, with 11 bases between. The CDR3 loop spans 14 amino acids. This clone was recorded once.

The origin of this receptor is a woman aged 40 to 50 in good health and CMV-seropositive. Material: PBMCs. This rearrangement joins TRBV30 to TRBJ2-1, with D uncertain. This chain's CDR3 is CAWSVMGTDNEQFF. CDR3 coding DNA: TGTGCCTGGAGTGTAATGGGCACCGACAATGAGCAGTTCTTC. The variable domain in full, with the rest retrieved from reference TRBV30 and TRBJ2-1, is SQTIHQWPATLVQPVGSPLSLECTVEGTSNPNLYWYRQAAGRGLQLLFYSVGIGQISSEVPQNLSASRPQDRQFILSSKKLLLSDSGFYLCAWSVMGTDNEQFFGPGTRLTVL.